This T cell receptor beta chain was profiled in a study of cytomegalovirus exposure and HLA in healthy donors. Regarding the study as a whole: A missense DCLRE1C variant was associated with V- and J-gene trimming of TCR beta chains in a later analysis, and an independent cohort replicated the association.

It was with 60 Vbeta and 13 Jbeta primers that the PCR ran. The protocol was immunoSEQ multiplex PCR, while the TCRdb copy is restricted to in-frame clones and leaves out a portion. The sample shows 100,000 to 150,000 clones, 83% of them seen only once. In regard to this clone: Its antigen is still unknown.

Trimming cost V 0 bases and J 4 bases; bases outside gene matches: 2. Germline-derived CDR1 and CDR2 are MNHEY and SVGAGI. The CDR3 is made up of 16 amino acids. This receptor was taken from a man aged 40-55 years in good health and CMV-seronegative. Sequenced sample: PBMCs. The chain employs TRBV6-5 and TRBJ1-4, with 10 bases lining up with TRBD1. CDR3 in DNA: TGTGCCAGCAGTTACTCGACAGGGGGCGGTAATGAAAAACTGTTTTTT. Amino acid sequence: CASSYSTGGGNEKLFF.